The following is a TCR beta chain sequence with its context. The junction had 4 bases not matched to a gene; V was cut back by 5 bases and J by 1 base. The V gene's germline CDR1 is GTSNPN and CDR2 SVGIG (reference sequence). This CDR3 comprises 14 residues. These data belong to a study of blood T cell repertoires in COVID-19. Original analysis: Estimation of nucleated cell counts relied on the amplification of reference gene primers. Profiling relied on immunoSEQ multiplex PCR, and the TCRdb table lists in-frame clones only, not all of them. V and J calls plus clone size are reproduced from that table; the DNA served to infer D and trimming. Of nearly 110,000 clones listed, around 88% were seen once; the top ten hold around 6.5%.

The sequence came from a man aged 50 to 59 with active or convalescent COVID-19. J is TRBJ1-5 and V is TRBV30; 8 bases agree with TRBD1. Sequencing input: peripheral blood. The CDR3 DNA is TGTGCCTGGGGACAGGGAACAAGCAATCAGCCCCAGCATTTT. Its translation: CAWGQGTSNQPQHF. The full variable domain, with the rest looked up from reference TRBV30 and TRBJ1-5, is SQTIHQWPATLVQPVGSPLSLECTVEGTSNPNLYWYRQAAGRGLQLLFYSVGIGQISSEVPQNLSASRPQDRQFILSSKKLLLSDSGFYLCAWGQGTSNQPQHFGDGTRLSIL.